One sample yielded the 5 T cell receptor beta chains listed below, sequenced in a study of regulatory T cells in long-lasting Graves disease (dated by TCRdb to about 2021). The library was generated by multiplex PCR. Sequencing took place on an Illumina HiSeq 4000. To build TCR beta libraries, CDR3 regions were amplified by Arm-PCR using iRepertoire HTBI primers. TCRdb reworked the public reads: Q25 trimming with fastp, MiXCR clone assembly, productive beta chains retained. Entries that share a CDR3 protein sequence are merged under the most common genes and DNA. The sample table shows hundreds of thousands of distinct CDR3 sequences, and 20% are seen once. The biggest ten clones account for 20% to 25% of the sample. Interpreted using the paper, the time point label stands for: persistent/refractory GD, antithyroid drugs over 5 years with positive TRAb. For both TCR sequencing and RNA sequencing, RNA was extracted from PBMCs in TRIzol.

This material consisted of peripheral blood mononuclear cells (PBMCs), taken when the disease was refractory, from a patient treated with antithyroid drugs. These receptors were taken from a female donor with Graves disease.

This clonotype was observed a few times. CDR3 in DNA: TGTGCCAGCAGCTCACCGGGACAGGGGGCCAGGGACTATGGCTACACCTTC. Amino acids: CASSSPGQGARDYGYTF. The genes are TRBV5-6 and TRBJ1-2, with 12 bases that match TRBD1. This CDR3 region has 17 residues. After removal of 3 bases from V and 3 bases from J, the junction contained 9 bases not matched to a gene. Per germline, CDR1 SGHDT and CDR2 YYEEEE.

This clonotype was observed many times. V usage is TRBV12-3 or TRBV12-4 and J usage is TRBJ2-2; 13 positions agree with TRBD2. This CDR3 region has 16 residues. After removal of 5 bases from V and 5 bases from J, the junction contained 5 bases not matched to a gene. The CDR3 spells CASSPRTSGRTGELFF. The CDR3 DNA is TGTGCCAGCAGTCCAAGGACTAGCGGGAGAACCGGGGAGCTGTTTTTT.

A few counts support this clonotype. The rearrangement uses TRBV7-9 and TRBJ2-5; no definite D call. Trimming pared 5 bases from V and 0 bases from J, leaving 16 bases between. Per germline, CDR1 SEHNR and CDR2 FQNEAQ (reference sequence). This CDR3 comprises 16 residues. CDR3 bases: TGTGCCAGCAGCAATGTATGGCGGCAGAACCAAGAGACCCAGTACTTC. As protein: CASSNVWRQNQETQYF.

This clonotype was seen many times. This chain joins TRBV28 and TRBJ1-1; perhaps TRBD1 as D (5 bases). Germline loops: CDR1 MDHEN, CDR2 SYDVKM. The CDR3 runs 15 residues. Trimming cost V 6 bases and J 4 bases, with 18 bases left between them. CDR3 DNA: TGTGCCAGCAGGGCGGACACCCTAGGTAGCACTGAAGCTTTCTTT. Its translation: CASRADTLGSTEAFF.

J is TRBJ1-5 and V is TRBV10-3, with TRBD1 identical over 9 bases. V shed 6 bases and J 7 bases; nucleotides not matched to a gene: 10. CDR3 size: 15 residues. Per the germline V gene, CDR1 is ENHRY and CDR2 is SYGVKD. The chain's CDR3 is CAISARTGVDQPQHF. Written as DNA, the CDR3 is TGTGCCATCAGCGCGAGGACAGGGGTTGACCAGCCCCAGCATTTT.